The TCR beta chain under discussion was sequenced for a study of molecular identifiers for immune sequencing clone quantification. As for the study in general: In replicates, RNA from around 20,000 or 100,000 naive CD8 cells was divided five ways and four parts were sequenced.

This clonotype was recorded at least ten times. Its specificity is not known. V was clipped by 3 bases and J by 0 bases, with 15 bases between them. In germline, CDR1 is DFQATT, CDR2 SNEGSKA (reference sequence). This CDR3 is 15 amino acids long. TCRdb reanalysed the PCR reads using MiXCR and keeps one entry per CDR3 protein. The sample holds around 460,000 distinct CDR3 sequences, around 25% seen once. Whole-study findings and limits: In CMV-specific effectors, clones above 20 copies held over 99% of molecules; naive, under 1%.

The genes are TRBV20-1 and TRBJ2-7; a possible D gene is TRBD1 (6 bases). The clonotype was recovered from a human donor in good health. Some libraries in this study had Jurkat cell RNA spiked in. Sequenced material: naive CD8+ T cells from blood, with Jurkat cell RNA spiked in. Documented subset: FACS-sorted CD8+CD4-CCR7+CD45RA+ naive T cells. In DNA form, the CDR3 reads TGCAGTGCTAGGACCGAGGGGACAAGCTCCTACGAGCAGTACTTC. Protein: CSARTEGTSSYEQYF.